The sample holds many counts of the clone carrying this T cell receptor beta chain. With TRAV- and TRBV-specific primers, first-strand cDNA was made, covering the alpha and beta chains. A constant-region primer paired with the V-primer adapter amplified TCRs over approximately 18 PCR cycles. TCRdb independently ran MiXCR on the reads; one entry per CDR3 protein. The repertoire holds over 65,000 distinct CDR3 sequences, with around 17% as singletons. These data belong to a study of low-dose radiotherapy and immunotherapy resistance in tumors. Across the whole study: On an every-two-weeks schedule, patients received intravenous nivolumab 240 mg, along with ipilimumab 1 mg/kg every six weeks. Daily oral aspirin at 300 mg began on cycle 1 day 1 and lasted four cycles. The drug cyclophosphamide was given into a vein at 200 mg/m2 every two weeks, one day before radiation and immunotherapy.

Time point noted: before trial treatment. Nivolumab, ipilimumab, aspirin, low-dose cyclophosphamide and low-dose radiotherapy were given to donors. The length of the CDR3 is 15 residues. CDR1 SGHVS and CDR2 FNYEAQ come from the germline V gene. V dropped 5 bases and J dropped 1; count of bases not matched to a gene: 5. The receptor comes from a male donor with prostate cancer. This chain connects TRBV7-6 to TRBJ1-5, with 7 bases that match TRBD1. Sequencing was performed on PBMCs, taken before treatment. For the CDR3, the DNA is TGTGCCAGCAGCACAGGGGATACGAGCAATCAGCCCCAGCATTTT. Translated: CASSTGDTSNQPQHF.